This TCR beta chain was recorded in a study of OX40 agonist ivuxolimab in advanced cancers. Profiled with immunoSEQ multiplex PCR; TCRdb holds only in-frame clones, not every one. The table lists 80,000 or so clones, 80% to 90% of them singletons. The input for sequencing was CD4+ or CD8+ T cells sorted from blood, taken in a trial of the OX40 agonist ivuxolimab. The TCR comes from an adult with an advanced solid tumor such as melanoma, head and neck, liver or kidney cancer.

CDR3 sequence reads: CATSREAGTYGYTF. CDR3 in DNA: TGTGCCACCAGCAGAGAGGCCGGGACCTATGGCTACACCTTC. V is TRBV15 and J is TRBJ1-2, with D tentatively TRBD1 (5 bases). Trimming removed 0 bases from V and 4 bases from J, with 9 bases in between. The V gene's germline CDR1 is LNHNV and CDR2 YYDKDF (reference sequence). There are 14 residues in the CDR3.